The source of this TCR beta chain is a study of OX40 agonist ivuxolimab in advanced cancers. In the study overall: Ivuxolimab was an agonistic, fully human IgG2 monoclonal antibody directed against OX40 (CD134), a costimulatory receptor. Intravenous ivuxolimab was administered to patients every 2 weeks at six dose levels: 0.01, 0.1, 0.3, 1.5, 3 and 10 mg/kg. Of the roughly 52 dose-escalation patients, hepatocellular carcinoma was present in around 20, melanoma in roughly 15, renal cell carcinoma in 9 and head and neck cancer in 9. In the dose-escalation cohort, over 65% of patients were male, and the mean age was approximately 60 years, with a range of about 23 to 90. Patients were allowed to have had prior anti-PD-1, anti-PD-L1 or anti-CTLA-4 therapy, and approximately 39% of the dose-escalation patients had been treated with checkpoint inhibitors. Partial responses occurred in three dose-escalation patients, of whom one had hepatocellular carcinoma and two had cutaneous melanoma. The point of sequencing TCRbeta in the periphery was to test whether ivuxolimab changed TCR sequence diversity and drove clonal T-cell expansion. The paper reports the monotherapy dose-escalation portion (N of about 50 patients) of the phase I ivuxolimab trial.

Turning to this clone: It has no known antigen specificity. It has no much larger one-base neighbor in the sample; base qualities were not kept.

To sequence the TCRbeta CDR3 region, genomic DNA was isolated from the sorted cells. The immunoSEQ Assay was used for sequencing of TCRbeta CDR3 regions. TCRdb stores this immuneACCESS table with in-frame sequences only. Part of the clones is absent; in the studies checked, under half of the shortfall reflects unresolved V genes, and no reason is known for the rest. The sample profile shows 100,000 to 150,000 clones; about 93% of them were found once. More than 1% of the sample comes from the top ten. Patients with autoimmune disease history or receiving systemic immunosuppression were excluded from the trial. In every dose cohort, peripheral blood was drawn for TCR sequencing at baseline, cycle 4 day 1, and cycle 7 day 1. The samples were drawn from a first-in-human, open-label, multicenter phase I dose-escalation trial of ivuxolimab. The trial enrolled adults with locally advanced or metastatic head and neck squamous cell, hepatocellular, melanoma or renal cell carcinoma. CD4+ and CD8+ T cells were sorted separately from peripheral blood before TCR sequencing.

The germline V gene specifies SGHRS as CDR1 and YFSETQ as CDR2. V is cut back by 8 bases and J by 4 bases, with 6 bases in the junction unmatched. The CDR3 goes from the cysteine to the phenylalanine over 13 residues. Just the 39-base CDR3 DNA is kept, in frame starting at base 1. Study-wide findings and limitations: In the 0.1-3.0 mg/kg groups, partial responders had among the lowest normalized peripheral clonal expansion, particularly in CD8+ T cells. Low levels of normalized T-cell clonal expansion were also seen in some patients who did not respond. At doses of 0.1 to 3.0 mg/kg, clonal expansion of both CD4+ and CD8+ blood T cells was observed from baseline to week 6. The antigen specificity of the peripheral T cells that underwent clonal expansion was not determined. After ivuxolimab, CD8+ T cells had more expanded clones than CD4+ T cells on average.

Sequenced material: CD4+ or CD8+ T cells sorted from blood, taken in a trial of the OX40 agonist ivuxolimab. The chain is assembled from TRBV5-1 and TRBJ1-1; TRBD1 aligns with 9 central bases. This receptor was identified in an adult with an advanced solid tumor such as melanoma, head and neck, liver or kidney cancer. CDR3 loop: CASTGTGSTEAFF. The sequenced DNA is TGCGCCAGTACCGGGACAGGGTCCACTGAAGCTTTCTTT.